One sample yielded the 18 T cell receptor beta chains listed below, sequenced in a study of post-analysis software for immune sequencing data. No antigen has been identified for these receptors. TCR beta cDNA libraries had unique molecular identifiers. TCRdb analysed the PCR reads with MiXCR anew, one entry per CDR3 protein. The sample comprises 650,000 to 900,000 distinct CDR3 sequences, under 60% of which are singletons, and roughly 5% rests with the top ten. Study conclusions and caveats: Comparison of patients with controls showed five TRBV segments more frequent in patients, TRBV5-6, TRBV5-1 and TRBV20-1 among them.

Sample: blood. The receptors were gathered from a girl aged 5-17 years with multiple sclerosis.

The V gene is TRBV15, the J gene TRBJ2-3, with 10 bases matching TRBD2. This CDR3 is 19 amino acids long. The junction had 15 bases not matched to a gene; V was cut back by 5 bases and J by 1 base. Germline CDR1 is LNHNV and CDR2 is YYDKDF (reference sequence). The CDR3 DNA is TGTGCCACCAGCCCCCCCGCTAGCGGGAGTAGCGGGGGCACAGATACGCAGTATTTT. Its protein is CATSPPASGSSGGTDTQYF.

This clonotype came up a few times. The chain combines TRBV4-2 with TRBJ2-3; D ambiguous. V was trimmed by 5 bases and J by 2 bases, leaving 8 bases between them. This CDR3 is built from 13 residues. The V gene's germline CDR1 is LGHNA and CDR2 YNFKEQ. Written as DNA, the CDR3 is TGTGCCAGCAGCAGAGGACCCACAGATACGCAGTATTTT. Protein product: CASSRGPTDTQYF.

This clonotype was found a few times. CDR3 region: CSMRTVTYEQYF. As DNA, the CDR3 is TGCAGCATGCGGACGGTTACCTACGAGCAGTACTTC. V usage is TRBV29-1 and J usage is TRBJ2-7; D not resolved. The V and J ends lost 8 bases and 2 bases respectively, with 13 bases between them. Germline-derived CDR1 and CDR2 are SQVTM and ANQGSEA. The CDR3 spans 12 residues.

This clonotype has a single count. The CDR3 region is CASSLTVVNYGYTF. For the CDR3, the DNA is TGTGCCAGCAGCTTAACAGTGGTTAACTATGGCTACACCTTC. The chain carries TRBV7-9 and TRBJ1-2; D is unresolved. V lost 2 bases and J lost 1, with 8 bases in between. Germline CDR1 is SEHNR and CDR2 is FQNEAQ (reference sequence). This CDR3 comprises 14 residues.

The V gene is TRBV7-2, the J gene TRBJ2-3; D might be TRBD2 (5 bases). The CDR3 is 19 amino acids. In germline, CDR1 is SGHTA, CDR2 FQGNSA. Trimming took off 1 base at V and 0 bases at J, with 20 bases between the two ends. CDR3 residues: CASSLGAVHTPRSTDTQYF. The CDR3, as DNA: TGTGCCAGCAGCTTAGGAGCGGTCCATACACCCCGTAGCACAGATACGCAGTATTTT. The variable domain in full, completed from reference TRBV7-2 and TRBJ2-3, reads GAGVSQSPSNKVTEKGKDVELRCDPISGHTALYWYRQSLGQGLEFLIYFQGNSAPDKSGLPSDRFSAERTGGSVSTLTIQRTQQEDSAVYLCASSLGAVHTPRSTDTQYFGPGTRLTVL.

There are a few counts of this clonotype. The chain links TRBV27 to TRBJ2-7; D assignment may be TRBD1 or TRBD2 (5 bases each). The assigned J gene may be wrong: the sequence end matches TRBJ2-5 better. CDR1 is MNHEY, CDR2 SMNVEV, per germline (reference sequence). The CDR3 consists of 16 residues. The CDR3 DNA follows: TGTGCCAGCAGTTTAGGGTCAGGGAGCGTGGAGGAGACCCAGTACTTC. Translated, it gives CASSLGSGSVEETQYF.

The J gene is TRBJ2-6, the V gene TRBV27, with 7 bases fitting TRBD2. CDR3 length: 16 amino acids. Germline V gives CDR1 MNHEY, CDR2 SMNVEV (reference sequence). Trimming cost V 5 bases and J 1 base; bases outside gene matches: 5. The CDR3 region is CASSPWGGSGANVLTF. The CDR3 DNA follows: TGTGCCAGCAGTCCCTGGGGGGGGTCTGGGGCCAACGTCCTGACTTTC. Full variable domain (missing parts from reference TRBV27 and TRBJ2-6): EAQVTQNPRYLITVTGKKLTVTCSQNMNHEYMSWYRQDPGLGLRQIYYSMNVEVTDKGDVPEGYKVSRKEKRNFPLILESPSPNQTSLYFCASSPWGGSGANVLTFGAGSRLTVL.

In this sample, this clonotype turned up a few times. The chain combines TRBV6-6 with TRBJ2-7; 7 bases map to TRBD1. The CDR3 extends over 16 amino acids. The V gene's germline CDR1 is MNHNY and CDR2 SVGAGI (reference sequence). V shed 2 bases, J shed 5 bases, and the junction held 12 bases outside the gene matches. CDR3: CASSYPPPGQEDEQYF. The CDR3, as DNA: TGTGCCAGCAGTTACCCTCCCCCAGGACAGGAGGACGAGCAGTACTTC.

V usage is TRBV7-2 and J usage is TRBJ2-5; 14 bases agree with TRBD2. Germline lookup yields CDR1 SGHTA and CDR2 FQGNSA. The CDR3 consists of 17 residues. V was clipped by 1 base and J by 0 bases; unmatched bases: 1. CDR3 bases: TGTGCCAGCAGCTTAGTGGGACTAGCGGGGGACCAAGAGACCCAGTACTTC. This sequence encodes CASSLVGLAGDQETQYF.

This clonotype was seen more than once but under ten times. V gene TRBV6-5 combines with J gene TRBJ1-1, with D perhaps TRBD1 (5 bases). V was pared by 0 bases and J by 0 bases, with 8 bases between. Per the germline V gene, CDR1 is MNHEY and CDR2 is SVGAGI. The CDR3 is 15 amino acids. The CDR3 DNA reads TGTGCCAGCAGTTACTCCGGGACGGTGAACACTGAAGCTTTCTTT. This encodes CASSYSGTVNTEAFF.

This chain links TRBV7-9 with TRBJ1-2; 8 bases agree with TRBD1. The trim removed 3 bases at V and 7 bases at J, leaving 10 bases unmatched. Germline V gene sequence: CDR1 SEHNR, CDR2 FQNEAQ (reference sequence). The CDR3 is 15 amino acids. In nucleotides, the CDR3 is TGTGCCAGCAGCTTTGACAGGGGTGGGGATTTTGGCTACACCTTC. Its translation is CASSFDRGGDFGYTF. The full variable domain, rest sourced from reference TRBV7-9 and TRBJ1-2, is DTGVSQNPRHKITKRGQNVTFRCDPISEHNRLYWYRQTLGQGPEFLTYFQNEAQLEKSRLLSDRFSAERPKGSFSTLEIQRTEQGDSAMYLCASSFDRGGDFGYTFGSGTRLTVV.

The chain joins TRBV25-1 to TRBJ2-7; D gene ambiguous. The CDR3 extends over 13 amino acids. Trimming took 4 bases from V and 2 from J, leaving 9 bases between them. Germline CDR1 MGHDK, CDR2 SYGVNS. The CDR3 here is CASSGAGPYEQYF. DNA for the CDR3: TGTGCCAGCAGTGGAGCCGGCCCCTACGAGCAGTACTTC.

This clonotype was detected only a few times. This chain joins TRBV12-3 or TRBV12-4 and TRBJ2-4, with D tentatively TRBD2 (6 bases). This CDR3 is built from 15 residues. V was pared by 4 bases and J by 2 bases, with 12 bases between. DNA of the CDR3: TGTGCCAGCAGTTCCCCGGGGGAGTCCAAAAACATTCAGTACTTC. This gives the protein CASSSPGESKNIQYF.

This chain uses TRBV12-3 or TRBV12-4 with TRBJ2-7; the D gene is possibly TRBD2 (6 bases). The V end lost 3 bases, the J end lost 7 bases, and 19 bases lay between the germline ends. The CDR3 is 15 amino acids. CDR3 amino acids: CASSLVLGHRGEQYF. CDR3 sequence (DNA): TGTGCCAGCAGTTTGGTTCTCGGTCATCGGGGGGAGCAGTACTTC.

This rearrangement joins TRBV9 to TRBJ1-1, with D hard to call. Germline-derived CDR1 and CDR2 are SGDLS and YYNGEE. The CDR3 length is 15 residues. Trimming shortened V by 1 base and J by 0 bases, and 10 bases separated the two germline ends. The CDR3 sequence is CASSVSGFLNTEAFF. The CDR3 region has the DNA TGTGCCAGCAGCGTAAGTGGATTTCTGAACACTGAAGCTTTCTTT.

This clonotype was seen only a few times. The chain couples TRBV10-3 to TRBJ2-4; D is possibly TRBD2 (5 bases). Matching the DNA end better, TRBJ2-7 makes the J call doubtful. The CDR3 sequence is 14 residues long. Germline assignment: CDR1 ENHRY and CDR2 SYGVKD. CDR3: CAISAVGSGYEQYF. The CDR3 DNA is TGTGCCATCAGTGCGGTCGGCAGCGGCTACGAGCAGTACTTC.

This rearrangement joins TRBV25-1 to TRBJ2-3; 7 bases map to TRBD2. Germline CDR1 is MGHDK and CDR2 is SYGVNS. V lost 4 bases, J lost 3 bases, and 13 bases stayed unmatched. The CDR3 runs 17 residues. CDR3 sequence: CASSASGTAGETDTQYF. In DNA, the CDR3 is TGTGCCAGCAGTGCGAGTGGGACTGCGGGAGAGACAGATACGCAGTATTTT.

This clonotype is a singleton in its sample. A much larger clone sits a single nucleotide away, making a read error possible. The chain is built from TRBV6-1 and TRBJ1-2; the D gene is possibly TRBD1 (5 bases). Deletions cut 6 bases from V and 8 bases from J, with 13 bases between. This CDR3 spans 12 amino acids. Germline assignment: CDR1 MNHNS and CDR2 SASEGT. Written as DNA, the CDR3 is TGTGCCAGCAGCCCGGGACGAGGGGGCTACACCTTC. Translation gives CASSPGRGGYTF.